This T cell receptor beta chain derives from a study of blood T cell repertoires in COVID-19. In the study overall: Researchers got acute and convalescent COVID-19 samples from the United States, Italy and Spain.

Germline V gene sequence: CDR1 PRHDT, CDR2 FYEKMQ (reference sequence). CDR3 length: 13 residues. Trimming left V 4 bases short and J 4 bases short, with 8 bases between. Authors' processing steps: Amplification with reference gene primers provided the estimates of nucleated cell counts. Profiled with immunoSEQ multiplex PCR; TCRdb holds only in-frame clones, not every one. V, J and clone size are those of that table, while D and trimming were read from the DNA. The repertoire consists of more than 200,000 clones, with around 90% occurring once and the leading ten covering 6% to 7%. Living in 24 US areas, the participants were between roughly 18 and 95 years of age. The study assigned cohorts using participant-reported clinical history.

The sequenced material came from PBMCs or T cells enriched from blood (not recorded which). This receptor was obtained from a woman in her 30s with acute COVID-19. The chain uses TRBV13 and TRBJ2-1, with D possibly matching TRBD2 (5 bases). The CDR3 reads CASSSAVYNEQFF. In DNA form, the CDR3 reads TGTGCCAGCAGCTCAGCGGTTTACAATGAGCAGTTCTTC.